One sample yielded the 13 T cell receptor beta chains listed below, sequenced in a study of T cells in Graves' hyperthyroidism and ophthalmopathy. Authors of the study amplified TCR beta CDR3 regions from RNA transcripts. The HTBI primer set served for first-round RT-PCR of the TCR CDR3. TCRdb re-called the multiplex PCR reads through MiXCR, storing one row per CDR3 protein. The sample yields 500,000 to 700,000 distinct CDR3 sequences, approximately 15% seen once. Sequencing input: blood. The receptors shown here come from a young woman with Graves' hyperthyroidism.

This clonotype was seen repeatedly, ten times or more. This sequence joins TRBV20-1 and TRBJ2-1; the D gene could be TRBD1 or TRBD2 (5 bases each). Trimming stripped 6 bases from V and 1 base from J, with 10 bases between. Per germline, CDR1 DFQATT and CDR2 SNEGSKA (reference sequence). CDR3 length equals 13 residues. The DNA for the CDR3 is TGCAGTGCCCCGGGACGATCCTACAATGAGCAGTTCTTC. Translating it yields CSAPGRSYNEQFF.

This clonotype was picked up a small number of times. This sequence joins TRBV28 and TRBJ2-7; D gene uncertain. The germline V gene has CDR1 MDHEN and CDR2 SYDVKM. The CDR3 is made up of 11 amino acids. Trimming removed 7 bases at V and 5 bases at J, with 9 bases between. In DNA, the CDR3 is TGTGCCAGCACCATCGAGCACGAGCAGTACTTC. Its protein is CASTIEHEQYF.

This chain connects TRBV19 to TRBJ1-3; D is undetermined. Trimming took off 10 bases at V and 1 base at J, with 11 bases between the two ends. Germline CDR1 reads LNHDA; CDR2 reads SQIVND (reference sequence). This CDR3 has 13 amino acids. CDR3 in DNA: TGTGCCACCTTCCGACGGTCTGGAAACACCATATATTTT. Its translation is CATFRRSGNTIYF. The whole variable domain, remainder taken from reference TRBV19 and TRBJ1-3, is DGGITQSPKYLFRKEGQNVTLSCEQNLNHDAMYWYRQDPGQGLRLIYYSQIVNDFQKGDIAEGYSVSREKKESFPLTVTSAQKNPTAFYLCATFRRSGNTIYFGEGSWLTVV.

This clonotype came up many times. The chain joins TRBV20-1 to TRBJ2-3; D unresolved. The CDR3 is 15 amino acids. V was shortened by 3 bases and J by 2 bases, with 15 bases between the two germline ends. CDR1 is DFQATT, CDR2 SNEGSKA, per germline (reference sequence). The CDR3: CSASAAIRFTDTQYF. As DNA, the CDR3 is TGCAGTGCTAGTGCGGCAATTCGGTTCACAGATACGCAGTATTTT.

This chain connects TRBV6-2 or TRBV6-3 to TRBJ2-5; weak D call: TRBD1 (6 bases). This CDR3 contains 15 residues. The germline gives CDR1 MNHEY, CDR2 SVGEGT. Between the trimmed V and J ends, which lost 6 bases and 3 bases, there was a span of 17 bases. The CDR3 loop is CASSHLETGEETQYF. The CDR3 DNA sequence: TGTGCCAGCAGCCACCTGGAGACAGGAGAAGAGACCCAGTACTTC.

This clonotype was recorded at least ten times. This chain uses TRBV4-1 with TRBJ1-1; 7 bases are a match to TRBD1. CDR1 MGHRA and CDR2 YSYEKL come from the germline V gene. Trimming at V came to 4 bases and at J to 9 bases, leaving 8 bases not matched to a gene. CDR3 size: 13 residues. The CDR3 loop reads CASSPGQKPKAFF. CDR3 nucleotides: TGCGCCAGCAGCCCGGGACAGAAACCAAAAGCTTTCTTT.

This clonotype showed up many times. The chain combines TRBV7-9 with TRBJ2-3, with TRBD2 matching 7 bases. This CDR3 is built from 15 residues. CDR1 is SEHNR and CDR2 is FQNEAQ in the germline V gene (reference sequence). V lost 4 bases, J lost 3 bases, and 7 bases stayed unmatched. CDR3 amino acids: CASSWRGGRTDTQYF. In nucleotides, the CDR3 is TGTGCCAGCAGCTGGCGGGGCGGGAGAACAGATACGCAGTATTTT.

This clonotype was seen many times. The chain has TRBV6-1 and TRBJ2-7, with TRBD1 identical over 11 bases. The CDR3 is made up of 15 amino acids. Trimming cost V 7 bases and J 7 bases; bases outside gene matches: 12. Germline V CDR1 and CDR2: MNHNS, SASEGT. CDR3 sequence: CASTKRTGGMGEQYF. The CDR3 bases are TGTGCCAGCACCAAAAGGACAGGGGGCATGGGGGAGCAGTACTTC.

This clonotype was observed a handful of times. The V and J genes are TRBV4-3 and TRBJ2-1; 9 bases are shared with TRBD2. Germline loops: CDR1 LGHNA, CDR2 YSLEER. Losses at the gene ends were 0 bases for V and 2 bases for J; bases not matched to a gene: 8. The CDR3 consists of 18 residues. The CDR3 here is CASSQDARSGGTYNEQFF. The CDR3 DNA reads as TGCGCCAGCAGCCAAGACGCCCGTAGCGGGGGAACCTACAATGAGCAGTTCTTC.

This clonotype was observed many times. This chain uses TRBV12-3 or TRBV12-4 with TRBJ2-7; 9 bases agree with TRBD2. This CDR3 has 13 residues. J lost 4 bases, V lost 7 bases, and 5 bases had no gene match. The CDR3: CASMPSGTYEQYF. The DNA for the CDR3 is TGTGCCAGCATGCCTAGCGGGACGTACGAGCAGTACTTC.

This clonotype was seen repeatedly, ten times or more. J is TRBJ2-7 and V is TRBV3-1; the D is unclear. Trimming removed 2 bases from V and 4 bases from J, with 9 bases in between. Per the germline V gene, CDR1 is LGHDT and CDR2 is YNNKEL (reference sequence). The CDR3 has 13 amino acids. CDR3 protein: CASSQSRLYEQYF. DNA for the CDR3: TGTGCCAGCAGCCAAAGCAGGTTGTACGAGCAGTACTTC.

This clonotype was detected many times. The gene calls are TRBV18 and TRBJ1-2; no firm D call. V was pared by 6 bases and J by 6 bases, with 14 bases between. Germline values: CDR1 KGHSH, CDR2 LQKENI. This CDR3 contains 13 residues. CDR3 residues: CASSLRDLDGYTF. CDR3 sequence (DNA): TGTGCCAGCTCCCTGAGAGATCTAGATGGCTACACCTTC.

This sequence joins TRBV7-8 and TRBJ1-1; 7 nucleotides match TRBD1. Germline trimming cut 2 bases from V and 11 bases from J; bases unmatched to any gene: 5. Germline CDR1 and CDR2: SGHVS and FQNEAQ. The CDR3 is 12 residues long. DNA of the CDR3: TGTGCCAGCAGCTTATTCGACAGGGTGGCTTTCTTT. Its translation is CASSLFDRVAFF.